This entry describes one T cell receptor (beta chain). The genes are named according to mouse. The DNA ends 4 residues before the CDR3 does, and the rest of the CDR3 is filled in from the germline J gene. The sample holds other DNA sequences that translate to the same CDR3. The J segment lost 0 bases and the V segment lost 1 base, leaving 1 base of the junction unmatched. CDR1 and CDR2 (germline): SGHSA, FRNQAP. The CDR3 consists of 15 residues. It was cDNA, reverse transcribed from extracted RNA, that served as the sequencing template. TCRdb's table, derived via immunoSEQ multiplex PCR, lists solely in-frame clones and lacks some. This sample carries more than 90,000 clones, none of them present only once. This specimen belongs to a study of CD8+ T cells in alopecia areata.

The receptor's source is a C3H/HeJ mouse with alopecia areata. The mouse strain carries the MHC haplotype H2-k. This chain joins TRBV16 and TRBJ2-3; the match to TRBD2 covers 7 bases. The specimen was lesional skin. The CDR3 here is CASSLGGGSAETLYF. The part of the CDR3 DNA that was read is TGTGCAAGCAGCTTAGGTGGGGGGAGTGCAGAA.